The clone carrying this T cell receptor beta chain turned up a few times. Its antigen is as yet unknown. Time point noted: newly diagnosed GD, antithyroid drugs for less than 3 months. RNA isolated from PBMCs was used to make the TCR library. The authors drew 8.5 to 9 milliliters of peripheral blood into EDTA tubes. This sample is drawn from a study of regulatory T cells in long-lasting Graves disease. On the study more broadly: Graves' patients, diagnosed recently, had received antithyroid drugs under 3 months.

Researchers made TCR beta libraries by using iRepertoire HTBI primers and running Arm-PCR on CDR3 regions. One entry per CDR3 protein results from TCRdb running MiXCR on the multiplex PCR reads. The profile shows about 440,000 distinct CDR3 sequences, about 15% of them singletons. Study results and caveats: Graves' patients with persistent disease showed TCR diversity lower than patients newly diagnosed.

Germline assignment: CDR1 DFQATT and CDR2 SNEGSKA (reference sequence). V was cut by 3 bases and J by 2 bases, with 17 bases left in between. This CDR3 spans 16 amino acids. The same data also contributed to another study, on T cells in Graves' hyperthyroidism and ophthalmopathy. From that second work: Within blood appeared most thyroid clonotypes that had expanded above 0.001.

The sequence was obtained from a woman aged 18 to 35 with Graves disease. The chain employs TRBV20-1 and TRBJ1-5; the D gene is possibly TRBD1 (6 bases). The sequenced sample was peripheral blood mononuclear cells (PBMCs), obtained at new diagnosis, from a patient treated with antithyroid drugs. The CDR3 region has the DNA TGCAGTGCTAGTTTATCGGCCAGGGGAGGCAATCAGCCCCAGCATTTT. It yields the protein CSASLSARGGNQPQHF.